Presented here are 28 T cell receptor beta chains from one specimen sequenced in a study of post-analysis software for immune sequencing data. Findings of the study overall: Patients had higher frequencies than controls of four to six TRBV segments, including TRBV5-6, TRBV5-1 and TRBV20-1.

The TCR beta cDNA libraries contained unique molecular identifiers. TCRdb analysed the PCR reads with MiXCR anew, one entry per CDR3 protein. The repertoire holds approximately 250,000 distinct CDR3 sequences, with 35% to 40% as singletons. No cognate antigen is known for these TCRs. Sequences were obtained from blood. Receptors originate from a girl under 18 with multiple sclerosis.

The chain is built from TRBV18 and TRBJ1-3; a weak D match, TRBD1 (5 bases). V was shortened by 0 bases and J by 0 bases, with 9 bases between the two germline ends. The CDR3 consists of 16 residues. Germline V CDR1 and CDR2: KGHSH, LQKENI. CDR3 sequence (DNA): TGTGCCAGCTCACCACCGGGGCAGGGCTCTGGAAACACCATATATTTT. Its protein is CASSPPGQGSGNTIYF.

A note on this clonotype: This may be a read error, as it is one base from a much larger clone. The CDR3 region has the DNA TGTGCCAGCAAACAACAGAATCGGCCCCAGCATTTT. It encodes CASKQQNRPQHF. V is TRBV6-2 or TRBV6-3 and J is TRBJ1-5; D unresolved. CDR3 length: 12 residues. Germline loops: CDR1 MNHEY, CDR2 SVGEGT.

This clonotype appeared many times. The chain joins TRBV12-3 or TRBV12-4 to TRBJ2-1; D is possibly TRBD1 (5 bases). The CDR3 spans 14 residues. With 5 bases removed from V and 9 bases from J, the gap between germline ends came to 17 bases. CDR3 DNA sequence: TGTGCCAGCAGTCCCCAGGTGGGGCCGACTGAGCAGTTCTTC. Residues: CASSPQVGPTEQFF.

This clonotype appeared a few times. This may arise from a read error, as a much more abundant clone is one base away. The V call is TRBV5-1, the J call TRBJ2-5; 13 nucleotides agree with TRBD2. Unmatched junction bases numbered 11, after V lost 4 bases and J lost 11 bases. The CDR3 contains 15 residues. Germline values: CDR1 SGHRS, CDR2 YFSETQ. The CDR3 spells CASSRRTSGGNEQYF. CDR3 coding DNA: TGCGCCAGCAGCAGGAGGACTAGCGGGGGCAATGAGCAGTACTTC.

This clonotype was detected a few times. A much larger clone differs by one base, so this may be a read error. V and J are TRBV5-1 and TRBJ2-5, with TRBD2 matching 16 bases. There are 17 residues in the CDR3. Germline V lookup: CDR1 SGHRS, CDR2 YFSETQ. V gave up 0 bases and J gave up 11 bases; unmatched junction bases: 10. The CDR3 loop reads CASSLVPGLAGGPEQYF. For the CDR3, the DNA is TGCGCCAGCAGCTTGGTACCGGGACTAGCGGGAGGGCCTGAGCAGTACTTC.

This clonotype occurred many times. CDR3 bases: TGCGCCAGCAGCTTACAAGCCGGGACTTTCTCCAATGAGCAGTTCTTC. This sequence encodes CASSLQAGTFSNEQFF. V and J are TRBV5-1 and TRBJ2-1, with D maybe TRBD2 (6 bases). V was trimmed by 2 bases and J by 6 bases, leaving 18 bases between them. Germline V gene data show CDR1 as SGHRS and CDR2 as YFSETQ. CDR3 length equals 16 residues.

The chain employs TRBV20-1 and TRBJ2-5; 9 nucleotides match TRBD2. Germline V gene lookup returns CDR1 DFQATT and CDR2 SNEGSKA (reference sequence). V was pared by 2 bases and J by 1 base, with 14 bases of the junction left unmatched. This CDR3 spans 18 amino acids. CDR3 in amino acids: CSARKPLGSGRPQETQYF. The CDR3 bases are TGCAGTGCTAGAAAACCCCTTGGTAGCGGGAGACCCCAAGAGACCCAGTACTTC.

This clonotype appeared many times. This rearrangement joins TRBV6-5 to TRBJ1-2; maybe TRBD1 (5 bases). V was shortened by 8 bases and J by 9 bases, with 19 bases between the two germline ends. The length of the CDR3 is 13 residues. CDR1 MNHEY and CDR2 SVGAGI come from the germline V gene. The CDR3 spells CASQLGRSGSYTF. CDR3 sequence (DNA): TGTGCCAGCCAACTGGGGCGCTCCGGCAGCTACACCTTC.

Many counts were recorded for this clonotype. The V and J genes are TRBV7-3 and TRBJ2-3; 10 nucleotides agree with TRBD2. The trim removed 5 bases at V and 5 bases at J, leaving 10 bases unmatched. The CDR3 extends over 16 amino acids. Germline-derived CDR1 and CDR2 are SGHTA and FQGTGA. In nucleotides, the CDR3 is TGTGCCAGCAGCCCCAGGAGCGGGAGGGCCCAAGATACGCAGTATTTT. Protein product: CASSPRSGRAQDTQYF.

Points on this clonotype: Possible read error: a much larger clone is one base away. DNA of the CDR3: TGCGCCAGCAGCCCCTCCGGGACGGTCCACGGGTACAATGAGCAGTTCTTC. It is translated as CASSPSGTVHGYNEQFF. The chain joins TRBV5-1 to TRBJ2-1, with D tentatively TRBD1 or TRBD2 (5 bases each). The length of the CDR3 is 17 residues. Germline CDR1 is SGHRS and CDR2 is YFSETQ. V was pared by 4 bases and J by 4 bases, with 21 bases between.

This clonotype was detected a few times. V is TRBV28 and J is TRBJ2-3; D may match TRBD1 or TRBD2 (5 bases each). CDR3 length equals 15 residues. Per germline, CDR1 MDHEN and CDR2 SYDVKM. V was trimmed by 3 bases and J by 3 bases, leaving 13 bases between them. The CDR3 spells CASSFWGRGTDTQYF. The CDR3 DNA reads as TGTGCCAGCAGTTTCTGGGGGAGAGGGACAGATACGCAGTATTTT. Full variable domain (remainder filled in from reference TRBV28 and TRBJ2-3): DVKVTQSSRYLVKRTGEKVFLECVQDMDHENMFWYRQDPGLGLRLIYFSYDVKMKEKGDIPEGYSVSREKKERFSLILESASTNQTSMYLCASSFWGRGTDTQYFGPGTRLTVL.

In its sample, this clonotype was seen many times. This chain links TRBV10-1 with TRBJ2-3, with TRBD1 matching 8 bases. The CDR3 sequence is 16 residues long. CDR1 is WNHNN and CDR2 is SYGVQD in the germline V gene (reference sequence). J was trimmed by 4 bases and V by 3 bases; bases with no gene match: 9. Here the CDR3 DNA reads TGCGCCAGCAGTGACGGGGGCAGGGGGCGTGCAGATACGCAGTATTTT. As protein: CASSDGGRGRADTQYF.

CDR3 in DNA: TGTGCCACCAAGGGAGAGAGTTATGGCTACACCTTC. Translation gives CATKGESYGYTF. The V call is TRBV27, the J call TRBJ1-2; D remains ambiguous. This CDR3 spans 12 amino acids. Trimming shortened V by 10 bases and J by 5 bases, and 14 bases separated the two germline ends. Germline V CDR1 and CDR2: MNHEY, SMNVEV (reference sequence).

On this clonotype itself: A much larger clone differs from this one at a single base, so this may be a read error. The chain couples TRBV27 to TRBJ1-6; D is possibly TRBD1 (6 bases). This CDR3 is 15 amino acids long. CDR1 is MNHEY and CDR2 is SMNVEV in the germline V gene (reference sequence). The CDR3 region has the DNA TGTGCCGGCAGTCCCCGGACAGATTATAATTCACCCCTCCACTTT. It translates to CAGSPRTDYNSPLHF.

This clonotype was detected a few times. The rearrangement joins TRBV7-2 to TRBJ2-5, with 7 bases matching TRBD1. The length of the CDR3 is 14 residues. V lost 1 base, J lost 2 bases, and 1 base stayed unmatched. The germline V gene encodes CDR1 SGHTA and CDR2 FQGNSA. The chain's CDR3 is CASSLGGQQETQYF. The CDR3 region has the DNA TGTGCCAGCAGCTTAGGGGGACAGCAAGAGACCCAGTACTTC.

This clonotype was recorded many times. The chain employs TRBV7-2 and TRBJ2-3; D not certain. CDR1 and CDR2 from the germline V gene are SGHTA and FQGNSA. This CDR3 region has 11 residues. Trimming left V 2 bases short and J 4 bases short, with 1 base between. CDR3: CASSLSDTQYF. The CDR3 nucleotides are TGTGCCAGCAGCTTATCAGATACGCAGTATTTT.

This clonotype has at least ten counts. In DNA, the CDR3 is TGTGCCAGCAGTTTTGGCGGAATTCTTAACTATGGCTACACCTTC. Protein: CASSFGGILNYGYTF. The chain recombines TRBV12-3 or TRBV12-4 with TRBJ1-2; D not certain. The CDR3 runs 15 residues. Trimming took off 3 bases at V and 1 base at J, with 12 bases between the two ends.

This clonotype was seen many times. The chain combines TRBV6-1 with TRBJ2-5; possibly TRBD1 for D (5 bases). The CDR3 length is 15 residues. Germline loops: CDR1 MNHNS, CDR2 SASEGT. The V end lost 5 bases, the J end lost 1 base, and 14 bases lay between the germline ends. CDR3 residues: CASSPLQGAQETQYF. The CDR3 DNA follows: TGTGCCAGCAGTCCCCTCCAGGGCGCCCAAGAGACCCAGTACTTC.

V usage is TRBV28 and J usage is TRBJ1-5; 8 bases are a match to TRBD1. The CDR3 covers 20 residues. Germline trimming cut 6 bases from V and 0 bases from J; bases unmatched to any gene: 19. Germline CDR1 reads MDHEN; CDR2 reads SYDVKM. The CDR3 DNA reads as TGTGCCAGCAGCTTCACCACAGCGGGACAGGTGATCCATAGCAATCAGCCCCAGCATTTT. Protein product: CASSFTTAGQVIHSNQPQHF.

This clonotype turned up a few times. The chain links TRBV20-1 to TRBJ2-7; 9 bases are shared with TRBD1. Germline V lookup: CDR1 DFQATT, CDR2 SNEGSKA (reference sequence). CDR3 size: 14 residues. The trim removed 1 base at V and 4 bases at J, leaving 5 bases unmatched. CDR3 sequence reads: CSARVADRGYEQYF. The CDR3 DNA sequence: TGCAGTGCTAGAGTCGCGGACAGGGGTTACGAGCAGTACTTC.

The chain uses TRBV5-1 and TRBJ2-1; D possibly uses TRBD1 or TRBD2 (5 bases each). Germline V gives CDR1 SGHRS, CDR2 YFSETQ. This CDR3 comprises 13 residues. Trimming shortened V by 4 bases and J by 6 bases, and 11 bases separated the two germline ends. The CDR3 loop reads CASSLVGVNEQFF. CDR3 sequence (DNA): TGCGCCAGCAGCCTTGTGGGGGTCAATGAGCAGTTCTTC.

The gene calls are TRBV20-1 and TRBJ2-1, with D possibly matching TRBD2 (6 bases). Germline V lookup: CDR1 DFQATT, CDR2 SNEGSKA (reference sequence). V was clipped by 4 bases and J by 2 bases, with 12 bases between them. The length of the CDR3 is 14 residues. The DNA for the CDR3 is TGCAGTGCTATCGGGCGGGGAACCTACAATGAGCAGTTCTTC. Its translation is CSAIGRGTYNEQFF.

This chain uses TRBV18 with TRBJ1-2; D may be TRBD1 (5 bases). Germline CDR1 and CDR2: KGHSH and LQKENI. V gave up 0 bases and J gave up 6 bases, with 17 bases separating them. The CDR3 length is 16 residues. In nucleotides, the CDR3 is TGTGCCAGCTCACCACCGGTAGGGGTCGGGCATCATGGCTACACCTTC. This gives the protein CASSPPVGVGHHGYTF.

This chain connects TRBV12-3 or TRBV12-4 to TRBJ2-7; the D gene could be TRBD1 or TRBD2 (5 bases each). The CDR3 loop spans 13 amino acids. Trimming cost V 7 bases and J 2 bases, with 12 bases left between them. The CDR3: CASMRGSAYEQYF. For the CDR3, the DNA is TGTGCCAGCATGAGGGGTTCGGCCTACGAGCAGTACTTC.

Concerning this clonotype itself: This may come from a read error, since a much larger clone is one base off. The CDR3 DNA reads TGTGCCAGCAGCCCCTATGTCGATGAGCAGTACTTC. Translating it yields CASSPYVDEQYF. The chain couples TRBV7-2 to TRBJ2-1; no clear D. The end of the DNA fits TRBJ2-7 better, so the J call may be wrong. Germline CDR1 SGHTA, CDR2 FQGNSA. CDR3 size: 12 residues.

The chain couples TRBV29-1 to TRBJ2-7, with D tentatively TRBD2 (6 bases). V lost 3 bases and J 3 bases, leaving 12 bases between the germline ends. The CDR3 loop spans 13 amino acids. In germline, CDR1 is SQVTM, CDR2 ANQGSEA. CDR3 in DNA: TGCAGCGTTGAGGCGGGATGGGGCTACGAGCAGTACTTC. As protein: CSVEAGWGYEQYF.

In its sample, this clonotype was seen a few times. Being one base from a much bigger clone, this may be a read error. The chain links TRBV20-1 to TRBJ2-3; D gene ambiguous. Germline CDR1 and CDR2: DFQATT and SNEGSKA (reference sequence). The CDR3 is made up of 12 amino acids. The DNA of the CDR3 is TGCAGTGCTAGTCTGGGTACAGATACGCGGTATTTT. Protein: CSASLGTDTRYF.

This clonotype was detected many times. The chain carries TRBV7-9 and TRBJ1-1, with 9 bases lining up with TRBD1. J gave up 3 bases and V 5 bases, and 4 bases lay outside the gene matches. In germline, CDR1 is SEHNR, CDR2 FQNEAQ (reference sequence). The CDR3 length is 14 residues. The CDR3 DNA follows: TGTGCCAGCAGCCGGGACAGGGCGTACACTGAAGCTTTCTTT. The encoded protein is CASSRDRAYTEAFF.